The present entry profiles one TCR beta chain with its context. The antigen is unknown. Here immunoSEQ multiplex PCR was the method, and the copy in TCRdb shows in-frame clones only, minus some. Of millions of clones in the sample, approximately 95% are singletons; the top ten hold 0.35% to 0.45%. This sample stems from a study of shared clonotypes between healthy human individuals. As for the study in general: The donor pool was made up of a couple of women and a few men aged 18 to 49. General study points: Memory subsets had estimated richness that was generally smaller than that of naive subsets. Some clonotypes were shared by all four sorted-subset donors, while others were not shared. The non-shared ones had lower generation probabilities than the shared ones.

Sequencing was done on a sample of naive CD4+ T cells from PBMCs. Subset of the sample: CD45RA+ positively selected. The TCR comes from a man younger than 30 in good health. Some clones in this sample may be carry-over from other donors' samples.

CDR3 sequence: CASSRPGRGDAYEQYF. For the CDR3, the DNA is TGTGCCAGCAGCCGACCGGGCAGGGGGGACGCCTACGAGCAGTACTTC. This sequence joins TRBV11-2 and TRBJ2-7; maybe TRBD1 (7 bases). The CDR3 extends over 16 amino acids. V was shortened by 5 bases and J by 2 bases, with 19 bases between the two germline ends. In germline, CDR1 is SGHAT, CDR2 FQNNGV.